This TCR beta chain appears in the sequencing data of a study of cytomegalovirus exposure and HLA in healthy donors. On the study more broadly: Unique TCR beta sequences numbering approximately 120 million came from some 200 million T cells in an earlier analysis. There were 65 million to 85 million unique TCRs (from HLA-typed donors) in an early data release. Whole-study findings and limits: Highest at DRB1 and lowest at HLA-C, TCR association rates differed among HLA loci in a later analysis. Among TCR beta chains of equal frequency, HLA-associated ones were more clonally expanded in a later analysis.

It was with 60 Vbeta and 13 Jbeta primers that the PCR ran. The table came from immunoSEQ multiplex PCR; TCRdb's copy has only in-frame clones and leaves some out. The sample consists of around 200,000 clones, 75% to 80% of them appearing once. About this clone: Its target is unknown.

The TCR was taken from a male donor in good health and CMV-seronegative. The sample comprised PBMCs.

CDR3: CASSLATGGRGRSYEQYF. Written as DNA, the CDR3 is TGCGCCAGCAGCTTGGCGACGGGGGGGCGGGGCAGATCCTACGAGCAGTACTTC. This sequence joins TRBV5-1 and TRBJ2-7; TRBD2 matches at 8 bases. CDR1 and CDR2 from the germline V gene are SGHRS and YFSETQ. There are 18 residues in the CDR3. Losses at the gene ends were 0 bases for V and 1 base for J; bases not matched to a gene: 12.